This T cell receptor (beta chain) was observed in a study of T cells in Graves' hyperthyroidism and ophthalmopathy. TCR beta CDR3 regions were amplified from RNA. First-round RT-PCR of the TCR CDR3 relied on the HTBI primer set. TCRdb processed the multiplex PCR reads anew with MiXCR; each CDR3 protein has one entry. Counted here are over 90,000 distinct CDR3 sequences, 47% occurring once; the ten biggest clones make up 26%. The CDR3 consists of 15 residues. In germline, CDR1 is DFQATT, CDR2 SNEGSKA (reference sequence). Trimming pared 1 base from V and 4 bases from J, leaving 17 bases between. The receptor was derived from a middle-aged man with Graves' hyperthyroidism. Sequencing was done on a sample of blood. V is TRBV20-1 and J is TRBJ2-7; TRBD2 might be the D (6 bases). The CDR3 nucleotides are TGCAGTGCTAGAGGGGACTTTTTTGGTAAGTACGAGCAGTACTTC. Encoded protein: CSARGDFFGKYEQYF.